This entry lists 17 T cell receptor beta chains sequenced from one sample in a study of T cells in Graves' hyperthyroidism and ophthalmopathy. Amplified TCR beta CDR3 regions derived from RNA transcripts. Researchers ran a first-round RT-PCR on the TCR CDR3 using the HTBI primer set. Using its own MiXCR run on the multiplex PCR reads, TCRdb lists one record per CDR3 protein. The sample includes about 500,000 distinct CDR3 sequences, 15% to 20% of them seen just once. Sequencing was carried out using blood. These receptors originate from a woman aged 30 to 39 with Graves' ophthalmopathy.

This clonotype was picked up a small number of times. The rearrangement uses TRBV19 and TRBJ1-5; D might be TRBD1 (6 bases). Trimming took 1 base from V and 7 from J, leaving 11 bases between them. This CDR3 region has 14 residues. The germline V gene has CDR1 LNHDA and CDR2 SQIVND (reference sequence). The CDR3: CASSIAGEGQPQHF. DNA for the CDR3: TGTGCCAGTAGTATAGCAGGGGAGGGACAGCCCCAGCATTTT.

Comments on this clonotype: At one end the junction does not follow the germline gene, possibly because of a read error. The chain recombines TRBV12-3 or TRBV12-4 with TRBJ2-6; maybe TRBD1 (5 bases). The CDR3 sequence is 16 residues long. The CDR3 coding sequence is TGTGCCAGCAGTCGGTACATCAACTCTGGGGCCAACGTCCCGACTTTC. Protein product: CASSRYINSGANVPTF.

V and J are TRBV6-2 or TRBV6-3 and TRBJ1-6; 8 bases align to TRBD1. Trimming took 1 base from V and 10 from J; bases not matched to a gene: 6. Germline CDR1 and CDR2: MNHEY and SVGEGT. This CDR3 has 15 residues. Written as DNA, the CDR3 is TGTGCCAGCAGTTACTTTGGACAGGGAGGATCACCCCTCCACTTT. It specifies CASSYFGQGGSPLHF.

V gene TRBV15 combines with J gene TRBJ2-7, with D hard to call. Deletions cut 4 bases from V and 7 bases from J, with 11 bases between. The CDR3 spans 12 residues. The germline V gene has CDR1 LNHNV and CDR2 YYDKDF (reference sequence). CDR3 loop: CATSTRPGEQYF. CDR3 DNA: TGTGCCACCAGCACCCGTCCCGGGGAGCAGTACTTC.

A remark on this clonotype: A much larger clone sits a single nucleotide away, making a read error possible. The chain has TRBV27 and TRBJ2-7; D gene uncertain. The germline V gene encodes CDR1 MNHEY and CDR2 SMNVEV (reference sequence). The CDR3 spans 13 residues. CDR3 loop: CASSSMTSYEQCF. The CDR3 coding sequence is TGTGCCAGCAGTTCTATGACCTCCTACGAGCAGTGCTTC.

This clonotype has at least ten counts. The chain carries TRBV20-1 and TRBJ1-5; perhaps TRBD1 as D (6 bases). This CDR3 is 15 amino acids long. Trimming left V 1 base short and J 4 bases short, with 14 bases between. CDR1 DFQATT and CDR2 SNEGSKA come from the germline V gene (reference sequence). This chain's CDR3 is CSARVRGARNQPQHF. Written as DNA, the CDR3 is TGCAGTGCTAGAGTTAGGGGGGCAAGAAATCAGCCCCAGCATTTT.

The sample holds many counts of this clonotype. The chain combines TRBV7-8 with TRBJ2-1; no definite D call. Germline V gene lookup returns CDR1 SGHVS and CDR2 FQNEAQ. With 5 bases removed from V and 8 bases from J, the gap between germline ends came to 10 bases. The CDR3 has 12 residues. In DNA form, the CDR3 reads TGTGCCAGCAGCCTAAGGTTGGATGAGCAGTTCTTC. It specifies CASSLRLDEQFF.

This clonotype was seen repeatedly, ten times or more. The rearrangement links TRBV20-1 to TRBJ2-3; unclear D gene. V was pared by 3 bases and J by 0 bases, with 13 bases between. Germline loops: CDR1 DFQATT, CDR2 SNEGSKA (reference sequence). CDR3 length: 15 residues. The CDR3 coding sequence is TGCAGTGCTAGTAAGAGATCCTCTAGCACAGATACGCAGTATTTT. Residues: CSASKRSSSTDTQYF.

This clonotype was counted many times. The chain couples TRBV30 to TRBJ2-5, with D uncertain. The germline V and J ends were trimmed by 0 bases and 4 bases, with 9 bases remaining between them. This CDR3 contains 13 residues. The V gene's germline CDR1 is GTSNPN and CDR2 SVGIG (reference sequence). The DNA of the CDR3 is TGTGCCTGGAGTGTACGTTGGGCAGAGACCCAGTACTTC. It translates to CAWSVRWAETQYF.

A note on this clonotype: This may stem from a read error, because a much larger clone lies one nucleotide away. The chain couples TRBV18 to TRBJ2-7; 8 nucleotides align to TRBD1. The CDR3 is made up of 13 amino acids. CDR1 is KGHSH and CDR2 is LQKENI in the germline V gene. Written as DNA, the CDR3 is TGTGTCAGCTCAGGGGACAGGCTCGGGGAGCAGTACTTC. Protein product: CVSSGDRLGEQYF.

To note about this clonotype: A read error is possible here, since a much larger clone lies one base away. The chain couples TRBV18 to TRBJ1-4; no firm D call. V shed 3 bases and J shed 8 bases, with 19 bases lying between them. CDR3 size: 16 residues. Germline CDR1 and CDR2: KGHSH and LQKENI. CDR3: CASSPPAEDGEEKLFF. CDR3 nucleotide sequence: TGTGCCAGCTCACCCCCGGCTGAAGACGGAGAGGAAAAACTGTTTTTT.

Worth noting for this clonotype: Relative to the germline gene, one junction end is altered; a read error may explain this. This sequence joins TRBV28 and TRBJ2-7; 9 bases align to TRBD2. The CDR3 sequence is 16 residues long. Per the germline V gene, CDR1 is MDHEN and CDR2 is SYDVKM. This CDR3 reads CASSRSLGLAPDEQCF. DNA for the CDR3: TGTGCCAGCAGCCGCTCATTGGGACTAGCTCCCGACGAGCAGTGCTTC. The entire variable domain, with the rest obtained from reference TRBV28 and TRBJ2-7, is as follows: DVKVTQSSRYLVKRTGEKVFLECVQDMDHENMFWYRQDPGLGLRLIYFSYDVKMKEKGDIPEGYSVSREKKERFSLILESASTNQTSMYLCASSRSLGLAPDEQCFGPGTRLTVT.

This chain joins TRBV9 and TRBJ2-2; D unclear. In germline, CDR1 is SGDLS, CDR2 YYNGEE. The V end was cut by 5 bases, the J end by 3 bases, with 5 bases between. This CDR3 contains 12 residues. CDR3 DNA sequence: TGTGCCAGCAGGTCCTACACCGGGGAGCTGTTTTTT. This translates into CASRSYTGELFF.

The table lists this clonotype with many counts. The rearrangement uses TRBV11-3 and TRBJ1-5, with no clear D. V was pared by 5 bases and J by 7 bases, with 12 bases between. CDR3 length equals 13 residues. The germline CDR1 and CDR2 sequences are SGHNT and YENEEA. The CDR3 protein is CASSIFQQQPQHF. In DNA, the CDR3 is TGTGCCAGCAGCATCTTTCAGCAGCAGCCCCAGCATTTT.

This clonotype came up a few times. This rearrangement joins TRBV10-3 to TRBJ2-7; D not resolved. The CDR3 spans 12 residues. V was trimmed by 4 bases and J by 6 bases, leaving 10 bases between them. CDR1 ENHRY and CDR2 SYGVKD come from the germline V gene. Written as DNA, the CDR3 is TGTGCCATCAGTGCGGTGAGAGGCGAGCAGTACTTC. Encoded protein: CAISAVRGEQYF.

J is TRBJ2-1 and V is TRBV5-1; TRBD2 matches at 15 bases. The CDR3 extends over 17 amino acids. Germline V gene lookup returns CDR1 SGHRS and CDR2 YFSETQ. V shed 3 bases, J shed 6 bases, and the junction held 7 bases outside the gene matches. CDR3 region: CASSWTSGRVRGNEQFF. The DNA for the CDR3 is TGCGCCAGCAGCTGGACTAGCGGGAGGGTTCGTGGCAATGAGCAGTTCTTC.

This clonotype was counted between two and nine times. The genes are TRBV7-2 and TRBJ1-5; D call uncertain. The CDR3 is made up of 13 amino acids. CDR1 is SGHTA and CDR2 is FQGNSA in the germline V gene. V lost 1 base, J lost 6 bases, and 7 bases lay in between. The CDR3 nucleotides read TGTGCCAGCAGCTTAGGGTTCAGTCAGCCCCAGCATTTT. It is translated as CASSLGFSQPQHF. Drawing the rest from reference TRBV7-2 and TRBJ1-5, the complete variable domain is GAGVSQSPSNKVTEKGKDVELRCDPISGHTALYWYRQSLGQGLEFLIYFQGNSAPDKSGLPSDRFSAERTGGSVSTLTIQRTQQEDSAVYLCASSLGFSQPQHFGDGTRLSIL.